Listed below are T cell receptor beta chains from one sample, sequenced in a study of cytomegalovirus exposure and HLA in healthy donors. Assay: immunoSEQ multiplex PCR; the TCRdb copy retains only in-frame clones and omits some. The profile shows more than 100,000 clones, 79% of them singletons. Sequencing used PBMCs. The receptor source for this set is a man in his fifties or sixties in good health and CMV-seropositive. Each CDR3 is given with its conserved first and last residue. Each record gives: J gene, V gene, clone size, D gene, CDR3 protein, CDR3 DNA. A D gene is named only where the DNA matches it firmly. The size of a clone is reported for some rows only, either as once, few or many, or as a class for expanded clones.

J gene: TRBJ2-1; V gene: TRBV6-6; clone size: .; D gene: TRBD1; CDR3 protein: CASSSLPSTGTEQFF; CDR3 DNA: TGTGCCAGCAGTTCCCTTCCCTCGACAGGGACTGAGCAGTTCTTC
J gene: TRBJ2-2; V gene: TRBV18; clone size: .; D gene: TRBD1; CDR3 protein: CASSPRGQGAIGELFF; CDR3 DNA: TGTGCCAGCAGCCCCCGGGGCCAGGGGGCAATCGGGGAGCTGTTTTTT
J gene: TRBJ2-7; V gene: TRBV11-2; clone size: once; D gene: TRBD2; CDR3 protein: CASSLEGLAGSTYEQYF; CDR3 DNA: TGTGCCAGCAGCTTAGAAGGACTAGCGGGTTCAACCTACGAGCAGTACTTC
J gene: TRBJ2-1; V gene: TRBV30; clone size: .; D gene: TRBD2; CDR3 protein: CACRTSGLNEQFF; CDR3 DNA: TGTGCCTGCCGGACTAGCGGGCTGAATGAGCAGTTCTTC
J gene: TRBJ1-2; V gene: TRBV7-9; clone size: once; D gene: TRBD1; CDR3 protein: CASSLGTGGNYGYTF; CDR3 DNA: TGTGCCAGCAGCTTAGGGACAGGGGGCAACTATGGCTACACCTTC
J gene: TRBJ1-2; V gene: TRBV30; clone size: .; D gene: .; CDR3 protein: CAWSPQTDYGYTF; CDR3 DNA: TGTGCCTGGAGTCCTCAGACAGACTATGGCTACACCTTC
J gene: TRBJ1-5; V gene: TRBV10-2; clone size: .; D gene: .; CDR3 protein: CASSEQAYSNQPQHF; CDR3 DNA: TGCGCCAGCAGTGAACAGGCTTATAGCAATCAGCCCCAGCATTTT
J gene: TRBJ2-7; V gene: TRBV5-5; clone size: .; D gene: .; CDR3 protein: CASSSLARDYEQYF; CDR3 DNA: TGTGCCAGCAGCTCTTTAGCGCGTGACTACGAGCAGTACTTC
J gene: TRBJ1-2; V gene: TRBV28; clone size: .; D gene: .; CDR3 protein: CASSLGGYGYTF; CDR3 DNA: TGTGCCAGCAGTTTAGGAGGGTATGGCTACACCTTC
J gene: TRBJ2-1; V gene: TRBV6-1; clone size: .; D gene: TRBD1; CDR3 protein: CASRWGQGANNEQFF; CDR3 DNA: TGTGCCAGCAGGTGGGGACAGGGGGCAAACAATGAGCAGTTCTTC
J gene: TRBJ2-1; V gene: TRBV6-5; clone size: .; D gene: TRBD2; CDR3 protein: CASSFAGSGRGNEQFF; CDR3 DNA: TGTGCCAGCAGTTTCGCGGGGAGCGGGAGAGGCAATGAGCAGTTCTTC
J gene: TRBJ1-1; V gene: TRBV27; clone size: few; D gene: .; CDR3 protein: CASSFGANTEAFF; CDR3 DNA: TGTGCCAGCAGTTTTGGGGCGAACACTGAAGCTTTCTTT
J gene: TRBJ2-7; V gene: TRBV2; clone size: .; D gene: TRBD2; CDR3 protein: CASQGGGDEQYF; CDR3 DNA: TGTGCCAGCCAGGGTGGGGGGGACGAGCAGTACTTC
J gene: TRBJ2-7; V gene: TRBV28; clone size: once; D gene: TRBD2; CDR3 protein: CASSPRTSGGIKQYF; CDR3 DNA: TGTGCCAGCAGTCCCCGGACTAGCGGGGGCATCAAGCAGTACTTC
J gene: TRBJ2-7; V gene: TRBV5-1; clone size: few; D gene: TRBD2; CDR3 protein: CASSPGTRPYEQYF; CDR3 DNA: TGCGCCAGCAGCCCCGGGACTAGACCCTACGAGCAGTACTTC
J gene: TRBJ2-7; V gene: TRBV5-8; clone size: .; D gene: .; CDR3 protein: CASSFAGSYEQYF; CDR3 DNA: TGTGCCAGCAGCTTCGCAGGATCCTACGAGCAGTACTTC
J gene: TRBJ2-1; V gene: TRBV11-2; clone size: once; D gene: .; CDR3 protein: CASTHGGGISYNEQFF; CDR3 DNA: TGTGCCAGCACCCACGGCGGCGGGATATCCTACAATGAGCAGTTCTTC
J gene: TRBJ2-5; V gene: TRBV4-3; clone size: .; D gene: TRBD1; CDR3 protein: CASSQEWTGWQETQYF; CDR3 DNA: TGCGCCAGCAGCCAAGAATGGACAGGATGGCAAGAGACCCAGTACTTC
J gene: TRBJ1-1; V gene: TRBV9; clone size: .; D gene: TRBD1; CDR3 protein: CASSVATGSNTEAFF; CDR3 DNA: TGTGCCAGCAGCGTAGCGACAGGGTCGAACACTGAAGCTTTCTTT
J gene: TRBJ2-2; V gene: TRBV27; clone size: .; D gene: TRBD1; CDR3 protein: CASSLRTGPTGELFF; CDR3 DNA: TGTGCCAGCAGTTTACGGACAGGGCCAACCGGGGAGCTGTTTTTT
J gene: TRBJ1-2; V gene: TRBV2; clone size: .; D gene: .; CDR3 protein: CASTIAENYGYTF; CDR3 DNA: TGTGCCAGCACGATTGCGGAAAACTATGGCTACACCTTC
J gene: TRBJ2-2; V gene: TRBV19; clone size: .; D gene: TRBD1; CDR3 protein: CASSRVGTGAGELFF; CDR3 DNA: TGTGCCAGTAGTCGGGTCGGGACAGGGGCCGGGGAGCTGTTTTTT
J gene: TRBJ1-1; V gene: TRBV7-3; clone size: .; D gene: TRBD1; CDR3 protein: CASSLTDRGYTEAFF; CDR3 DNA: TGTGCCAGCAGCTTAACGGACAGGGGGTACACTGAAGCTTTCTTT
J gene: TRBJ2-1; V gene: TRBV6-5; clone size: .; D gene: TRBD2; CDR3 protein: CASSSPSGPYNEQFF; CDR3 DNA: TGTGCCAGCAGCTCTCCTAGCGGACCCTACAATGAGCAGTTCTTC
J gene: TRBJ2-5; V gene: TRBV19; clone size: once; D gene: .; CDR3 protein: CASSGGGLETQYF; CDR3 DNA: TGTGCCAGTAGCGGGGGAGGTTTAGAGACCCAGTACTTC
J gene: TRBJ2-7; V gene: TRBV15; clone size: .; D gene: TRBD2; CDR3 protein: CATSTGLAAYEQYF; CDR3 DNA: TGTGCCACCAGCACCGGACTAGCGGCCTACGAGCAGTACTTC
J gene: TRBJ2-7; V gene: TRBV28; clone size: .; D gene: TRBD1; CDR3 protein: CASRSTRQGSEQYF; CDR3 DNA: TGTGCCAGCAGATCAACTCGACAGGGTAGCGAGCAGTACTTC
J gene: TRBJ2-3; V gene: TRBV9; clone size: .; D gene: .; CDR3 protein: CASSVAFGDTQYF; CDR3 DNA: TGTGCCAGCAGCGTAGCGTTCGGAGATACGCAGTATTTT
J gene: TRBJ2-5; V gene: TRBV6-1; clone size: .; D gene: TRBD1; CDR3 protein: CASGLTGAQETQYF; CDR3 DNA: TGTGCCAGCGGCCTGACAGGGGCCCAAGAGACCCAGTACTTC
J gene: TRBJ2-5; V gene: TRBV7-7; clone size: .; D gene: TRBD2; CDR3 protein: CASSLVLLGGGLPQETQYF; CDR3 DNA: TGTGCCAGCAGCTTAGTTTTATTGGGGGGGGGACTGCCCCAAGAGACCCAGTACTTC
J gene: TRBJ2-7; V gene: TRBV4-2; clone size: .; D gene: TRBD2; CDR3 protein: CASSPVAGAASYEQYF; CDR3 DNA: TGTGCCAGCAGCCCAGTAGCGGGAGCGGCTTCCTACGAGCAGTACTTC
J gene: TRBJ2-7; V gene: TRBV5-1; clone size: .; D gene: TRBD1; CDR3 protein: CASNRDRVHSF; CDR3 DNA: TGCGCCAGCAACCGGGACAGGGTGCATTCATTC